This T cell receptor beta chain comes out of a study of blood T cell repertoires in COVID-19. Per the study methods: Using reference gene primer amplification, nucleated cell counts were estimated. Data came from immunoSEQ multiplex PCR; TCRdb stores just in-frame clones and leaves some out. V and J calls and clone size are copied from that table; D and trimming were computed from the DNA. The data hold around 310,000 clones, with approximately 89% observed a single time. Two negative PCRs, clearance, or symptom resolution characterized the recovered Cohort 3 donors. This CDR3 spans 13 amino acids. The V end was cut by 2 bases, the J end by 5 bases, with 6 bases between. Looked up from germline, CDR1 is MNHEY and CDR2 is SVGEGT.

The TCR sequence derives from a woman in her twenties or thirties who had recovered from COVID-19. V gene TRBV6-2 or TRBV6-3 combines with J gene TRBJ2-2; D remains unclear. Specimen: PBMCs or T cells enriched from blood (not recorded which). CDR3 protein: CASSYVQTGELFF. CDR3 nucleotide sequence: TGTGCCAGCAGTTACGTCCAGACCGGGGAGCTGTTTTTT.